This entry lists 20 T cell receptor beta chains sequenced from one sample in a study of cytomegalovirus exposure and HLA in healthy donors. Primers included in the PCR were 60 Vbeta and 13 Jbeta primers. Using immunoSEQ multiplex PCR, the repertoire was profiled, and TCRdb retains in-frame clones only, with some absent. The table shows around 150,000 clones, with roughly 85% occurring only once. Sequenced sample: PBMCs. These receptors were taken from a man in his forties or fifties in good health and CMV-seropositive.

In its sample, this clone was seen a few times. A junction end diverges from the germline sequence, so it may reflect a read error. The chain combines TRBV19 with TRBJ1-4; 9 bases match TRBD1. This CDR3 is built from 11 residues. Germline values: CDR1 LNHDA, CDR2 SQIVND (reference sequence). The CDR3 loop reads CASSDRDRETF. As DNA, the CDR3 is TGTGCCAGTAGTGACCGGGACAGGGAAACTTTT.

As for this clone: The same CDR3 arises from other DNA sequences in this sample as well. V and J are TRBV18 and TRBJ1-1; possibly TRBD1 for D (5 bases). Germline CDR1 and CDR2: KGHSH and LQKENI. Trimming removed 3 bases from V and 0 bases from J, with 8 bases in between. The CDR3 runs to 14 residues. As DNA, the CDR3 is TGTGCCAGCTCACCCGACAGATTGAACACTGAAGCTTTCTTT. It specifies CASSPDRLNTEAFF.

V gene TRBV19 combines with J gene TRBJ2-5; TRBD2 matches 10 bases. After removal of 11 bases from V and 2 bases from J, the junction contained 8 bases not matched to a gene. This CDR3 contains 14 residues. Per the germline V gene, CDR1 is LNHDA and CDR2 is SQIVND (reference sequence). CDR3 coding DNA: TGTGCCTCCACGAAGACTAGCGGGCAAGAGACCCAGTACTTC. This sequence encodes CASTKTSGQETQYF.

The rearrangement uses TRBV2 and TRBJ2-4, with a tentative D call TRBD2 (6 bases). There are 17 residues in the CDR3. The germline gives CDR1 SNHLY, CDR2 FYNNEI. V was cut by 3 bases and J by 5 bases, with 20 bases left in between. In nucleotides, the CDR3 is TGTGCCAGCAGTGACGTCGGGACTCCCAGCCCCCAAAACATTCAGTACTTC. Its protein is CASSDVGTPSPQNIQYF.

The chain joins TRBV7-9 to TRBJ2-3; D uncertain. V lost 5 bases and J 3 bases, leaving 18 bases between the germline ends. Per the germline V gene, CDR1 is SEHNR and CDR2 is FQNEAQ (reference sequence). The CDR3 loop spans 16 amino acids. Here the CDR3 reads CASSEDPTPGTDTQYF. The CDR3 DNA sequence: TGTGCCAGCAGCGAAGATCCGACGCCCGGGACAGATACGCAGTATTTT.

The chain carries TRBV2 and TRBJ2-5, with D perhaps TRBD2 (6 bases). The CDR3 spans 15 residues. CDR1 is SNHLY, CDR2 FYNNEI, per germline. V dropped 7 bases and J dropped 5 bases, with 20 bases sitting between them. CDR3 sequence: CASTGGKAPVETQYF. In nucleotides, the CDR3 is TGTGCCAGCACCGGAGGGAAGGCTCCAGTCGAGACCCAGTACTTC.

This rearrangement joins TRBV29-1 to TRBJ2-1, with 8 bases fitting TRBD2. This CDR3 region has 13 residues. Trimming removed 6 bases from V and 0 bases from J; junction bases left unmatched: 1. Germline CDR1 SQVTM, CDR2 ANQGSEA. The CDR3 is CSVTSGSYNEQFF. CDR3 coding DNA: TGCAGCGTCACTAGCGGCTCCTACAATGAGCAGTTCTTC.

This chain joins TRBV27 and TRBJ2-1; D remains unclear. V was clipped by 3 bases and J by 4 bases, with 4 bases between them. Germline CDR1 MNHEY, CDR2 SMNVEV (reference sequence). The CDR3 spans 12 residues. The CDR3 protein is CASSFLYNEQFF. The DNA for the CDR3 is TGTGCCAGCAGTTTCTTGTACAATGAGCAGTTCTTC.

The J gene is TRBJ1-1, the V gene TRBV7-9; D perhaps matches TRBD1 (6 bases). The CDR3 runs to 15 residues. From germline, CDR1 is SEHNR and CDR2 FQNEAQ (reference sequence). Trimming took off 5 bases at V and 4 bases at J, with 17 bases between the two ends. The CDR3 DNA reads TGTGCCAGCAGCACTCTACAGGGAGGGGGCACTGAAGCTTTCTTT. This gives the protein CASSTLQGGGTEAFF.

This chain uses TRBV10-3 with TRBJ1-1, with 7 bases fitting TRBD1. V trimming: 7 bases; J trimming: 1 base; junction bases outside the gene matches: 6. The CDR3 runs to 14 residues. CDR1 is ENHRY and CDR2 is SYGVKD in the germline V gene. In DNA form, the CDR3 reads TGTGCCATCACCCCGACAGGGTCGAACACTGAAGCTTTCTTT. This gives the protein CAITPTGSNTEAFF.

The gene calls are TRBV5-1 and TRBJ1-6; weak D call: TRBD1 (6 bases). The CDR3 extends over 14 amino acids. Trimming took off 4 bases at V and 7 bases at J, with 12 bases between the two ends. The germline CDR1 and CDR2 sequences are SGHRS and YFSETQ. CDR3 DNA: TGCGCCAGCAGCCCCGACAGGACCAATTCACCCCTCCACTTT. It is translated as CASSPDRTNSPLHF.

The V and J genes are TRBV11-2 and TRBJ2-3, with D maybe TRBD1 (6 bases). V lost 7 bases and J lost 5, with 16 bases in between. Germline CDR1 and CDR2: SGHAT and FQNNGV. The CDR3 runs 14 residues. CDR3 nucleotide sequence: TGTGCCAGCAATGAAGGTGGGGGCCAAGATACGCAGTATTTT. This translates into CASNEGGGQDTQYF. Variable domain in full (rest from reference TRBV11-2 and TRBJ2-3): EAGVAQSPRYKIIEKRQSVAFWCNPISGHATLYWYQQILGQGPKLLIQFQNNGVVDDSQLPKDRFSAERLKGVDSTLKIQPAKLEDSAVYLCASNEGGGQDTQYFGPGTRLTVL.

The chain links TRBV21-1 to TRBJ1-2; the table's TRBD1 call for D was not verified on the DNA. TRBV21-1 is annotated as a pseudogene. The CDR3 runs to 15 residues. CDR3 residues: CASSKGQGEEYGYTF. The DNA of the CDR3 is TGTGCCAGCAGCAAAGGACAGGGAGAGGAGTATGGCTACACCTTC.

The V gene is TRBV19, the J gene TRBJ1-1; D possibly corresponds to TRBD1 (6 bases). The CDR3 spans 14 residues. The V end lost 10 bases, the J end lost 0 bases, and 15 bases lay between the germline ends. Per germline, CDR1 LNHDA and CDR2 SQIVND (reference sequence). The CDR3 reads CATQQGPMNTEAFF. The CDR3 coding sequence is TGTGCCACTCAACAGGGACCAATGAACACTGAAGCTTTCTTT.

CDR3 loop: CAWKPPANYGYTF. The CDR3 coding sequence is TGTGCCTGGAAGCCCCCTGCTAACTATGGCTACACCTTC. The chain employs TRBV30 and TRBJ1-2; D gene unclear. There are 13 residues in the CDR3. Trimming stripped 4 bases from V and 0 bases from J, with 9 bases between. Germline V gene sequence: CDR1 GTSNPN, CDR2 SVGIG (reference sequence).

The chain is built from TRBV27 and TRBJ2-7; 9 bases are shared with TRBD2. Germline V gene lookup returns CDR1 MNHEY and CDR2 SMNVEV (reference sequence). V gave up 5 bases and J gave up 0 bases; unmatched junction bases: 5. This CDR3 is built from 15 residues. The CDR3 DNA sequence: TGTGCCAGCAGTCCCGGGACTAGCAGCTCCTACGAGCAGTACTTC. This translates into CASSPGTSSSYEQYF.

V is TRBV28 and J is TRBJ2-1, with TRBD1 identical over 10 bases. CDR3 length equals 15 residues. V lost 10 bases and J lost 5; bases outside the gene matches: 11. The germline CDR1 and CDR2 sequences are MDHEN and SYDVKM. The chain's CDR3 is CAISPPGQGNNEQFF. CDR3 in DNA: TGTGCCATCTCTCCCCCGGGACAGGGGAACAATGAGCAGTTCTTC.

This sequence joins TRBV21-1 and TRBJ1-5. TRBV21-1 corresponds to a pseudogene. CDR3 length: 18 residues. The CDR3 loop is CASSKVGRRPPVNQPQHF. In DNA, the CDR3 is TGTGCCAGCAGCAAAGTGGGGAGACGCCCGCCTGTTAATCAGCCCCAGCATTTT.

The gene calls are TRBV4-1 and TRBJ1-5; D is perhaps TRBD1 (5 bases). Germline V gives CDR1 MGHRA, CDR2 YSYEKL. The CDR3 contains 16 residues. Trimming shortened V by 3 bases and J by 0 bases, and 12 bases separated the two germline ends. CDR3 region: CASSQQQELSNQPQHF. The CDR3 DNA reads as TGCGCCAGCAGCCAGCAACAGGAACTTAGCAATCAGCCCCAGCATTTT.

This clone was seen a few times. The J gene is TRBJ1-1, the V gene TRBV6-5; possible D gene TRBD1, 6 bases. The CDR3 has 13 residues. Trimming removed 2 bases from V and 4 bases from J, with 8 bases in between. Germline V gene lookup returns CDR1 MNHEY and CDR2 SVGAGI. The CDR3 is CASSYNRATEAFF. The CDR3 nucleotides read TGTGCCAGCAGTTACAACAGGGCCACTGAAGCTTTCTTT.